What follows describes a single TCR beta chain. Its antigen is not identified. Only patients with spare fresh-frozen tumor and over two years of follow-up were included. Blood PBMC samples: pre-vaccination, two weeks post third vaccination, and at tumor progression. The data originate from a study of glioma-infiltrating T cells after dendritic cell vaccination. Turning to the study itself: Dendritic cell vaccination trial patients had either newly diagnosed or recurrent glioblastoma. Study observations and caveats: TCR clonality showed no direct relationship with survival.

V gave up 6 bases and J gave up 5 bases; unmatched junction bases: 12. The CDR3 contains 16 residues. Germline-derived CDR1 and CDR2 are LNHDA and SQIVND (reference sequence). Assay used: immunoSEQ multiplex PCR; TCRdb lists only in-frame clones, some missing. Of roughly 83,000 clones in the sample, 86% were seen once. The chain has TRBV19 and TRBJ2-5, with 10 nucleotides matching TRBD1. The TCR comes from a human donor with glioblastoma. This material consisted of blood, taken before dendritic cell vaccination. In DNA form, the CDR3 reads TGTGCCAGTAGGAACGCCGGGACAGGGGTTCGGGAGACCCAGTACTTC. It encodes CASRNAGTGVRETQYF.